This T cell receptor (beta chain) derives from a study of blood T cell repertoires in COVID-19. Trimming pared 5 bases from V and 5 bases from J, leaving 5 bases between. The CDR3 runs to 10 residues. CDR1 is DFQATT, CDR2 SNEGSKA, per germline (reference sequence). In the authors' methods: Researchers report that nucleated cell counts were estimated from reference gene primer amplification. The assay was immunoSEQ multiplex PCR, and TCRdb's table has in-frame clones only and misses some. V and J calls and clone size come straight from that table; D and trimming were deduced from the DNA. Found here are 130,000 to 150,000 clones, 80% to 90% of them singletons; the top ten hold around 8.6%.

The sequencing input was peripheral blood. The V call is TRBV20-1, the J call TRBJ2-3; D not certain. The source of this sequence is a woman aged 45-65 years with active or convalescent COVID-19. In DNA, the CDR3 is TGCAGTGCTGGCAGAGATACGCAGTATTTT. This codes for CSAGRDTQYF.